This T cell receptor (beta chain) was sequenced during a study of T cell clonality in common variable immunodeficiency. In the case of this clone: Its specificity is unknown.

Sequencing input was equivalent genomic DNA from CVID and controls. The method was immunoSEQ multiplex PCR; TCRdb's version includes in-frame clones alone and lacks a portion of them. Observed in the sample are under 50,000 clones, none of them singletons. Study-level results: What drives increased CVID clonality needs T cell subpopulation sequencing. Reportedly, TCR beta sequences from common variable immunodeficiency showed fewer deletions and N-nucleotide insertions. CVID subjects had higher TCRbeta clonality than healthy controls, most marked in about a third.

The sample was peripheral blood mononuclear cells. The receptor was derived from a person aged 18 to 70 in good health.

CDR3 loop: CAWSSWTGSKNIYTF. The covered CDR3 bases are TGTGCCTGGAGTAGTTGGACAGGGTCCAAAAACATC. The chain links TRBV30 to TRBJ1-2; 8 bases fit TRBD1. The sequenced fragment ends 3 residues before the CDR3 boundary, so the rest is inferred from the germline J gene. The V gene's germline CDR1 is GTSNPN and CDR2 SVGIG (reference sequence). This CDR3 has 15 residues.